Described below is a single T cell receptor (beta chain) sequence and its context. This specimen comes from a study of blood T cell repertoires in COVID-19. Study context: The United States, Italy and Spain supplied acute and convalescent COVID-19 samples.

With 8 bases removed from V and 7 bases from J, the gap between germline ends came to 20 bases. The CDR3 sequence is 15 residues long. Germline V CDR1 and CDR2: KGHSH, LQKENI. Using immunoSEQ multiplex PCR, the repertoire was profiled, and TCRdb retains in-frame clones only, with some absent. The table lists roughly 250,000 clones, approximately 89% of them singletons. The sequencing sample was made of peripheral blood. The V and J genes are TRBV18 and TRBJ1-4, with D possibly TRBD1 on 5 matching bases. The TCR was taken from a woman between 45 and 60 years old with acute or convalescent COVID-19. The CDR3 spells CASPIGSGGREKLFF. The CDR3 bases are TGTGCCAGCCCAATAGGCTCGGGGGGACGTGAAAAACTGTTTTTT.